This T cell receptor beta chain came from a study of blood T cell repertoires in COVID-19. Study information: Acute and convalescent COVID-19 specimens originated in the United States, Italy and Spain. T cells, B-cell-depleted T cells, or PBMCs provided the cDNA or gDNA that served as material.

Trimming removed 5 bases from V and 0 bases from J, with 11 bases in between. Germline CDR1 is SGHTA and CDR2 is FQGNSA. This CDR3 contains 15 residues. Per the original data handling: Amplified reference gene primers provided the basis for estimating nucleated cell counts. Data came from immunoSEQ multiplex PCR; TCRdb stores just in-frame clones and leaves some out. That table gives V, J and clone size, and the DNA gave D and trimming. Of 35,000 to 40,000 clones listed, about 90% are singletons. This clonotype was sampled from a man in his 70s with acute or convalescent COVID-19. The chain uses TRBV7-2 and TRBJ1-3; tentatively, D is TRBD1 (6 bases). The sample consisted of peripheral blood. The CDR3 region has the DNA TGTGCCAGCAGCAAAGGACAGACCTCTGGAAACACCATATATTTT. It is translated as CASSKGQTSGNTIYF.